This T cell receptor (beta chain) was identified during a study of T cell repertoires in ileal Crohn's disease. On the study more broadly: All patients had surgery for stricturing (about 60%) or penetrating (about 39%) disease.

Measured with immunoSEQ multiplex PCR; TCRdb has only the in-frame clones, and not every one. The sample holds some 13,000 clones, around 78% seen once. CDR1 and CDR2 from the germline V gene are SGDLS and YYNGEE. The CDR3 is 14 residues long. The ends were cut back, 3 bases at V and 5 bases at J, with 9 bases in the middle. This rearrangement joins TRBV9 to TRBJ1-6, with D possibly being TRBD1 (5 bases). Sample: ileal tissue. The clonotype originates from an adult with Crohn's disease. The CDR3 DNA is TGTGCCAGCAGCGGAGGAGGGGATAATTCACCCCTCCACTTT. It translates to CASSGGGDNSPLHF.